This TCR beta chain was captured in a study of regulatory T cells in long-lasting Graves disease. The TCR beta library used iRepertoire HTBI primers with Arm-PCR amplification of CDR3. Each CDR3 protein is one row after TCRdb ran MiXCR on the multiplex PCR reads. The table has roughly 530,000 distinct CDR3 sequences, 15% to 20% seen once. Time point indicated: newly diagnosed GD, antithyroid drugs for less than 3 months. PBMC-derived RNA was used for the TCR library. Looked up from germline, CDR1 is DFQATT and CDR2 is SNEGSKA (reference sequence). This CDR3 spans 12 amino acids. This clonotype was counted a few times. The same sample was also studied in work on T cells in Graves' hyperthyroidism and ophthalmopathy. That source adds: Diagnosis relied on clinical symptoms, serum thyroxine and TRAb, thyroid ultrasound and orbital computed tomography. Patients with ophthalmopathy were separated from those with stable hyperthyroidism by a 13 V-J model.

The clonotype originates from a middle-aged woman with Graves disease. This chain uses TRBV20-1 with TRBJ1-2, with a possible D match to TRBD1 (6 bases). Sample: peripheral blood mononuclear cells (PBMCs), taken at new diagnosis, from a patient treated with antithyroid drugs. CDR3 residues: CGQGSPREGYTF. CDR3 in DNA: TGCGGGCAGGGGTCTCCCCGGGAGGGCTACACCTTC.